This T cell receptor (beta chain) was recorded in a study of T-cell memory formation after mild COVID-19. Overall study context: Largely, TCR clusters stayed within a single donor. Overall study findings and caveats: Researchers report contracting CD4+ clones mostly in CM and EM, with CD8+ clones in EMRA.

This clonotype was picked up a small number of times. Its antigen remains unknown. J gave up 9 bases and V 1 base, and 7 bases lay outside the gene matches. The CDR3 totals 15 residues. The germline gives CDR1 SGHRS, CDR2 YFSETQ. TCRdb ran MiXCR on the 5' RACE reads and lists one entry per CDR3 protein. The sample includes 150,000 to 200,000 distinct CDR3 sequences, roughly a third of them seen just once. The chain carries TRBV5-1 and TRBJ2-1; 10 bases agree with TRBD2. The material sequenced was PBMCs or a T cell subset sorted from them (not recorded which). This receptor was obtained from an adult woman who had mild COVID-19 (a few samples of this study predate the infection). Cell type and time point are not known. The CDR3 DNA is TGCGCCAGCAGCTTGCGGCTAGCGGGAGAAGCTGAGCAGTTCTTC. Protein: CASSLRLAGEAEQFF. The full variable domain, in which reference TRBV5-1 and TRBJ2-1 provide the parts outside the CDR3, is KAGVTQTPRYLIKTRGQQVTLSCSPISGHRSVSWYQQTPGQGLQFLFEYFSETQRNKGNFPGRFSGRQFSNSRSEMNVSTLELGDSALYLCASSLRLAGEAEQFFGPGTRLTVL.